The subject of this entry is one T cell receptor beta chain. The sample comes from a study of blood T cell repertoires in COVID-19. Study summary: COVID-19 samples collected from the United States, Italy and Spain covered acute and convalescent phases. Nucleic acid was either cDNA or gDNA, and it came from T cells, B-cell-depleted T cells, or PBMCs.

Germline CDR1 SGHNT, CDR2 YYREEE (reference sequence). V trimming: 4 bases; J trimming: 5 bases; junction bases outside the gene matches: 12. The CDR3 totals 16 residues. Source study methods: By means of reference gene primer amplification, nucleated cell counts were estimated. Using immunoSEQ multiplex PCR, the repertoire was profiled, and TCRdb retains in-frame clones only, with some absent. V and J calls and clone size are as listed in that table; D and trimming were resolved from the DNA. The repertoire consists of 70,000 to 80,000 clones, with 91% occurring once and the leading ten covering roughly 5.8%.

Sequenced input: peripheral blood. This TCR was sampled from a human donor in a cohort sampled during active COVID-19. V usage is TRBV5-4 and J usage is TRBJ2-5; 9 nucleotides line up with TRBD2. The CDR3 coding sequence is TGTGCCAGCAGCATTCCGGGACTAGCTTTGGGGGAGACCCAGTACTTC. It yields the protein CASSIPGLALGETQYF.